These T cell receptor beta chains were read from a single sample in a study of T cell changes during pregnancy in multiple sclerosis. Profiled with immunoSEQ multiplex PCR; TCRdb holds only in-frame clones, not every one. The sample records more than 80,000 clones, 90% to 95% being singletons. Sequencing was performed on peripheral blood, taken in the second trimester of pregnancy. The receptors were gathered from a female donor with multiple sclerosis, enrolled in a pregnancy study. Each CDR3 is given with its conserved first and last residue. D genes are given only for firm matches. Not all rows give a size; the values are once, few, many and, for expanded clones, a class.

clone_size | d_call | j_call | v_call | cdr3_nt | cdr3_aa
NA | NA | TRBJ1-1 | TRBV27 | TGTGCCAGCAGTTTATTAGGGGTTGGCACTGAAGCTTTCTTT | CASSLLGVGTEAFF
NA | TRBD1 | TRBJ1-2 | TRBV6-6 | TGTGCCAGCAGCTCTCTACAGGGGGACTATGGCTACACCTTC | CASSSLQGDYGYTF
NA | NA | TRBJ2-7 | TRBV2 | TGTGCCAGCAGTGAATACCCGGGAAGCTACGAGCAGTACTTC | CASSEYPGSYEQYF
NA | NA | TRBJ2-7 | TRBV5-1 | TGCGCCAGCAGCTTCGAAACAGTGAACTCCTACGAGCAGTACTTC | CASSFETVNSYEQYF
NA | NA | TRBJ2-5 | TRBV7-6 | TGTGCCAGCAGCTTCCCCCTGGCGGGAAGGCGGCAAGAGACCCAGTACTTC | CASSFPLAGRRQETQYF
NA | TRBD1 | TRBJ2-5 | TRBV27 | TGTGCCAGCAGTTTACGGGATGGACAGGCGACCCAGTACTTC | CASSLRDGQATQYF
NA | TRBD1 | TRBJ2-1 | TRBV10-1 | TGCGCCAGCAGTGGATACAGGGGGTATGAGCAGTTCTTC | CASSGYRGYEQFF
NA | NA | TRBJ1-5 | TRBV6-6 | TGTGCCAGCAGTCCACTCCCCCGGGGGAATCAGCCCCAGCATTTT | CASSPLPRGNQPQHF
NA | NA | TRBJ1-5 | TRBV28 | TGTGCCAGCAGGGAGAGCAATCAGCCCCAGCATTTT | CASRESNQPQHF
NA | NA | TRBJ2-3 | TRBV18 | TGTGCCAGCTCACCCTACACAGATACGCAGTATTTT | CASSPYTDTQYF
NA | NA | TRBJ2-7 | TRBV6-6 | TGTGCCAGCACCCGGGACATCGGCGAGCAGTACTTC | CASTRDIGEQYF
NA | TRBD1 | TRBJ1-2 | TRBV6-1 | TGTGCCAGCAGTGAAAAAAGGGGGCTAGGCTATGGCTACACCTTC | CASSEKRGLGYGYTF
NA | TRBD2 | TRBJ2-1 | TRBV27 | TGTGCCAGCAGTTTACTGGGACTAGCGGGAGCGGATGAGCAGTTCTTC | CASSLLGLAGADEQFF
NA | TRBD1 | TRBJ2-4 | TRBV30 | TGTGCCTGGGGGACAGGGGGGAGAAACATTCAGTACTTC | CAWGTGGRNIQYF
once | NA | TRBJ1-1 | TRBV7-9 | TGTGCCAGCAGCGACCTAGGGGGAGTTCCTGAAGCTTTCTTT | CASSDLGGVPEAFF